This TCR beta chain was sequenced in a study of radiation and T cells in renal cell carcinoma. Study findings and constraints: Top tumor clonotypes rose in blood 2 weeks post-radiation, then contracted.

Remarks on this clone: Its specificity is unknown.

The sample's time point: blood 4 weeks post-SBRT, at nephrectomy. Treatment denoted: 15 Gy SBRT to primary tumor, nephrectomy 4 weeks later. Profiling relied on immunoSEQ multiplex PCR, and the TCRdb table lists in-frame clones only, not all of them. There are about 78,000 clones in the sample; roughly nine tenths occur only once, and approximately 6% lies in the top ten. The germline V gene has CDR1 SQVTM and CDR2 ANQGSEA. Between the trimmed V and J ends, which lost 4 bases and 3 bases, there was a span of 12 bases. This CDR3 comprises 13 residues. This receptor was obtained from a woman aged 70 to 79 with renal cell carcinoma. This specimen was blood, taken from a patient whose treatment included radiotherapy and nephrectomy. The chain couples TRBV29-1 to TRBJ1-2; D possibly corresponds to TRBD1 (5 bases). The CDR3 DNA reads as TGCAGCGTTGTAGCACCAGGGCACTATGGCTACACCTTC. It is translated as CSVVAPGHYGYTF.